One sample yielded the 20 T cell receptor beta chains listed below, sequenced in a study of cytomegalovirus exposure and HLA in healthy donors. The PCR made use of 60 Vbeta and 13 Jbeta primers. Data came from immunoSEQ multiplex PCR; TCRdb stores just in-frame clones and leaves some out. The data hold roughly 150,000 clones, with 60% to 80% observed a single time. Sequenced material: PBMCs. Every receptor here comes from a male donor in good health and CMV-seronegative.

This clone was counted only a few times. CDR3 region: CASSPPGRSEEKLFF. The CDR3 coding sequence is TGTGCCAGCTCACCACCGGGGCGCTCCGAGGAAAAACTGTTTTTT. The rearrangement joins TRBV18 to TRBJ1-4; a weak D match, TRBD1 (5 bases). V was cut by 0 bases and J by 8 bases, with 13 bases left in between. Germline-derived CDR1 and CDR2 are KGHSH and LQKENI. The length of the CDR3 is 15 residues.

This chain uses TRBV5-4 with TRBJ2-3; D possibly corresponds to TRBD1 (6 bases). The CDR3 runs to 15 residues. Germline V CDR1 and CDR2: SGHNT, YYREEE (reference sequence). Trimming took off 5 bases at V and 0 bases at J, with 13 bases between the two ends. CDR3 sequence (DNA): TGTGCCAGCAGTAACGCTAGGGGGAGCACAGATACGCAGTATTTT. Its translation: CASSNARGSTDTQYF.

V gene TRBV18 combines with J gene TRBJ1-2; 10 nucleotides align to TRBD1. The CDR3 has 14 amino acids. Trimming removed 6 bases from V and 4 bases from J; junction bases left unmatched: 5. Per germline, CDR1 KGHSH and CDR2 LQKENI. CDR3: CASSPGQGTYGYTF. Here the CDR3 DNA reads TGTGCCAGCTCGCCGGGACAGGGGACCTATGGCTACACCTTC.

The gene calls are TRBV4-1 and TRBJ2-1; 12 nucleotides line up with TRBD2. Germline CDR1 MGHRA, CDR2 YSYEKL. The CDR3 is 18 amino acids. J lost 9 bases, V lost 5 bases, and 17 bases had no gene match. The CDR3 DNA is TGCGCCAGCAGCGCCCTAGCGGGGGGGCCGGGTAACATGCCTGAGCAGTTCTTC. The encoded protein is CASSALAGGPGNMPEQFF.

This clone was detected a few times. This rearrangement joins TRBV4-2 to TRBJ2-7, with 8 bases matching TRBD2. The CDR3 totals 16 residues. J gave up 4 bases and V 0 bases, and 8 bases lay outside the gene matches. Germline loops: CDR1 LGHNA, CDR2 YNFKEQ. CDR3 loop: CASSQEGLVGAYEQYF. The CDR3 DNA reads TGTGCCAGCAGCCAAGAGGGACTAGTCGGGGCTTACGAGCAGTACTTC.

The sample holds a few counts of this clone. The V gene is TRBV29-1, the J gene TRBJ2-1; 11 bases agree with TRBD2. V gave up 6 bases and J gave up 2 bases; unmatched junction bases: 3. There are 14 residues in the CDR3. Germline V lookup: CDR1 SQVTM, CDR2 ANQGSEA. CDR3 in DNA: TGCAGCGTAAAGGGACTAGCGGCCTACAATGAGCAGTTCTTC. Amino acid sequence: CSVKGLAAYNEQFF.

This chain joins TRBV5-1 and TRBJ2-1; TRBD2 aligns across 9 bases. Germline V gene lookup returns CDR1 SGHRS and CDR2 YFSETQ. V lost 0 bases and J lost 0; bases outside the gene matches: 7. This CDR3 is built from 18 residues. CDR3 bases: TGCGCCAGCAGCTTGGAGGTAGCGGGGGCCTCCTCCTACAATGAGCAGTTCTTC. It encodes CASSLEVAGASSYNEQFF.

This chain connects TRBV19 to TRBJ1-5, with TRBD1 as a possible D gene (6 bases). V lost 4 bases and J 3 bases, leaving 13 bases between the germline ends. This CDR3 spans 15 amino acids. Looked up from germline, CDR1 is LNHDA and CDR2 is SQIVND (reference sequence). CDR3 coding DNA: TGTGCCAGTAGTACAAAACAGGGAGCCAATCAGCCCCAGCATTTT. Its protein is CASSTKQGANQPQHF.

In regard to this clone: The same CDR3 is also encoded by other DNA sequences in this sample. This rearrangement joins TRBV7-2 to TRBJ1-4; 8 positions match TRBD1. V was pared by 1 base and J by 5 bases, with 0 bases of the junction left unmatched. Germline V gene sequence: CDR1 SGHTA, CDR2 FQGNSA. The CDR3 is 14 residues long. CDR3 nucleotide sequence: TGTGCCAGCAGCTTAGGACAGGGGAATGAAAAACTGTTTTTT. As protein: CASSLGQGNEKLFF.

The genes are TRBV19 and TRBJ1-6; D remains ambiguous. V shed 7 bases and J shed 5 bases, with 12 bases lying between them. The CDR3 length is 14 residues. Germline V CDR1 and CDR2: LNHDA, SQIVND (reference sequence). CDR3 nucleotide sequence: TGTGCCAGTACCCCCCCGGAGGATAATTCACCCCTCCACTTT. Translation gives CASTPPEDNSPLHF.

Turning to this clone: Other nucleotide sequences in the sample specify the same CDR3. CDR3 DNA sequence: TGTGCCAGCAGTCTCAGGGGGAGCTCCTACAATGAGCAGTTCTTC. Encoded protein: CASSLRGSSYNEQFF. The chain joins TRBV27 to TRBJ2-1, with 7 bases lining up with TRBD1. The CDR3 length is 15 residues. Unmatched junction bases numbered 4, after V lost 5 bases and J lost 0 bases. CDR1 and CDR2 (germline): MNHEY, SMNVEV (reference sequence).

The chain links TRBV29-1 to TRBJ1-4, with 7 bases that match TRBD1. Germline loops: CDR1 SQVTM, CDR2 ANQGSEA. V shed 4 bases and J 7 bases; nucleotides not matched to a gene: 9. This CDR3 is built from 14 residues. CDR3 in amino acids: CSVVSDRESEKLFF. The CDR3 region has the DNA TGCAGCGTTGTTAGTGACAGGGAGAGTGAAAAACTGTTTTTT.

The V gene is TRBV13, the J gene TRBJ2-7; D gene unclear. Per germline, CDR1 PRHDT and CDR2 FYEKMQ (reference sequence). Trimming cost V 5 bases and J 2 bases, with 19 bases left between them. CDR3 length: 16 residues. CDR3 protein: CASSIFRGAVTYEQYF. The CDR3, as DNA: TGTGCCAGCAGCATATTCAGAGGCGCGGTCACCTACGAGCAGTACTTC.

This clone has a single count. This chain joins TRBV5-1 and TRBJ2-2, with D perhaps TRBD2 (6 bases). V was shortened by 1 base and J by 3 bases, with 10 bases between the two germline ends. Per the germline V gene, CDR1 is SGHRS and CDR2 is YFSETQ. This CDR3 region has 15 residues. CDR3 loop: CASSLSGSHTGELFF. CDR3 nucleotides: TGCGCCAGCAGCTTGAGCGGGTCCCACACCGGGGAGCTGTTTTTT.

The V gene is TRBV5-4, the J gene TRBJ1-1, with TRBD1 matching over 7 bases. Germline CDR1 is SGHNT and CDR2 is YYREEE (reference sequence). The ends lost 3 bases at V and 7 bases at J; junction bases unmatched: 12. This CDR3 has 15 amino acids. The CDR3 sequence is CASSSPPQGSSEAFF. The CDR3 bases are TGTGCCAGCAGCTCTCCTCCACAGGGGTCGAGTGAAGCTTTCTTT.

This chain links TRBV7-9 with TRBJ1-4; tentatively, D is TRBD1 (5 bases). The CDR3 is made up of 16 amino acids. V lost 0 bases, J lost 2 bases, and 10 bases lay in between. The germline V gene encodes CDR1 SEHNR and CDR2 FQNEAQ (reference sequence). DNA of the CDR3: TGTGCCAGCAGCTTAGCGCTCGGGGGGACTAATGAAAAACTGTTTTTT. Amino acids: CASSLALGGTNEKLFF.

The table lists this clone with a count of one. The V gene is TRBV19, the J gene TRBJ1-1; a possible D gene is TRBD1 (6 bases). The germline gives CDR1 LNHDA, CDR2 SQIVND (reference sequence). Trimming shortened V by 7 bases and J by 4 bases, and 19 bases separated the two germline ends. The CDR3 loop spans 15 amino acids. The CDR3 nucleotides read TGTGCCAGTATAGCGAGCGGGACATGGGGCACTGAAGCTTTCTTT. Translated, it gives CASIASGTWGTEAFF.

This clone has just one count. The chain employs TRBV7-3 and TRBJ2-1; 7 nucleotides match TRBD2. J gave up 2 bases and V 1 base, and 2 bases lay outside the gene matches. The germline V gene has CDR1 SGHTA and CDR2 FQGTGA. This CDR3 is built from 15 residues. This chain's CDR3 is CASSLIAGAYNEQFF. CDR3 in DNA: TGTGCCAGCAGCTTAATCGCGGGGGCCTACAATGAGCAGTTCTTC. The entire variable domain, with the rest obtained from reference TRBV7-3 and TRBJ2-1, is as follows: GAGVSQTPSNKVTEKGKYVELRCDPISGHTALYWYRQSLGQGPEFLIYFQGTGAADDSGLPNDRFFAVRPEGSVSTLKIQRTERGDSAVYLCASSLIAGAYNEQFFGPGTRLTVL.

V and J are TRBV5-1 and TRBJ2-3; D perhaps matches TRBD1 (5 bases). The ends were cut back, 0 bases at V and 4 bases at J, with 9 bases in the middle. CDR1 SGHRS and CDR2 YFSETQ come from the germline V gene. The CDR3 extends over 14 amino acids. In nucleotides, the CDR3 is TGCGCCAGCAGCTTGGTAGGGGCGGCAGATACGCAGTATTTT. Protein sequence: CASSLVGAADTQYF. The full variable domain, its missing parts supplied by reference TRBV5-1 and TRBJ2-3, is KAGVTQTPRYLIKTRGQQVTLSCSPISGHRSVSWYQQTPGQGLQFLFEYFSETQRNKGNFPGRFSGRQFSNSRSEMNVSTLELGDSALYLCASSLVGAADTQYFGPGTRLTVL.

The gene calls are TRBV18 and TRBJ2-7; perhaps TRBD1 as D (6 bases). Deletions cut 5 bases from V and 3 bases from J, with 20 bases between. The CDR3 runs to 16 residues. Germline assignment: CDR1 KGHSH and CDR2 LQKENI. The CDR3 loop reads CASSATTPGQGYEQYF. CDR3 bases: TGTGCCAGCTCAGCAACTACTCCGGGACAAGGCTACGAGCAGTACTTC. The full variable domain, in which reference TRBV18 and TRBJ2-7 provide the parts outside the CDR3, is NAGVMQNPRHLVRRRGQEARLRCSPMKGHSHVYWYRQLPEEGLKFMVYLQKENIIDESGMPKERFSAEFPKEGPSILRIQQVVRGDSAAYFCASSATTPGQGYEQYFGPGTRLTVT.